This T cell receptor (beta chain) was captured in a study of cytomegalovirus exposure and HLA in healthy donors (dated by TCRdb to 2017 to 2019). Describing the broader study: An earlier analysis of some 620 of the donors reported under 300 Gb of sequence data and 117 million unique TCR beta sequences obtained from approximately 180 million T cells. An early release covering more than 500 HLA-typed donors comprised 300 to 350 gigabases of sequencing data and roughly 85 million unique TCR sequences. Of the roughly 400 genotyped donors, more than 75% were placed in the genetic ancestry cluster associated with self-reported Caucasian donors. The aim of the study was to test whether cataloging public T cell receptors could identify signatures of past pathogen exposure. The study used immunosequencing to profile the T cell repertoires of approximately 690 subjects and linked those repertoires to cytomegalovirus serostatus. Besides the first cohort of around 670 subjects, a separate validation cohort made up of some 110 different subjects was used. To predict cytomegalovirus infection status, the study combined high-throughput TCR immunosequencing, statistical association of individual TCRs with disease status, and machine learning. A later analysis re-examined previously published TCR beta repertoires from 610 or so donors and added high-resolution HLA genotyping to investigate patterns of TCR occurrence. The later analysis used no new phenotypic data to find candidate immune exposures, relying instead on TCR beta sequences and their occurrence across donors. An earlier analysis of around 580 of the donors used high-throughput TCR beta sequencing to judge whether each TCR beta V gene segment behaved as functional or pseudogenic. Donor age, sex, ethnicity and CMV serostatus were collected together with the repertoire data. Genome-wide SNP genotypes for about 65% of the roughly 700 donors were used in a later genetic analysis, which treated that subset as a discovery cohort. All discovery cohort repertoires had been generated using a single sequencing platform. HLA typing included class I and class II loci at four-digit resolution. The number of donors typed differed by locus, with 629-630 for A, B, C, DRB1 and DQB1, over 500 for DQA1, some 570 for DPA1, and approximately 470 for DPB1. Because of strong linkage in the cohort, a handful of DR-DQ haplotypes were treated as single units for association and clustering. Across about 370 genotyped donors of the cohort, an average of approximately 240,000 unique TCR beta nucleotide sequences per donor were sequenced, and roughly 20% of those sequences were non-productive. Results the study describes overall, beyond this receptor: Cytomegalovirus status was reported to be diagnosed by the classifier with high specificity and sensitivity in both the original and validation cohorts. A cluster of highly shared sequence variants was judged likely to be a technical artifact of the sequencing pipeline. In the study, approximately 160 TCR beta chains were listed as associated with cytomegalovirus. Specific HLA alleles were associated with roughly 17,000 TCR beta sequences at a false discovery rate of 0.05 in a later analysis. A later analysis reported that several top co-occurrence clusters appeared linked to parvovirus B19, influenza, CMV and Epstein-Barr virus. When HLA alleles, especially DR and DQ, strongly co-occurred, attributing TCR associations to individual alleles was difficult. Presence/absence analyses assumed roughly uniform sequencing depth across donors, an assumption that may not hold. In a later analysis, HLA-associated TCR beta chains showed more clonal expansion and lower generation probabilities than non-associated chains that were equally common. A further reported finding was that TCR beta sequences accurately predicted the HLA-A and HLA-B alleles for most subjects in the first cohort. In an earlier analysis of fewer than 700 of the donors, most TCR beta V segments appeared in productive rearrangements about 90% or about 30% of the time, broadly matching IMGT annotations. Compared with the 666-donor mean, donors in an Asian-associated ancestry cluster had fewer N-insertions in productive TCRs, according to a later genetic analysis. The authors suggested that the approach could potentially be generalized to other disease states and immunological phenotypes. The earlier analysis of some 540 of the donors excluded roughly 17 rarely observed V segments, including chromosome 9 orphons, because counts were too low. For the cohort, immune exposure information was limited to CMV serostatus. An association between a missense DCLRE1C variant and V-gene and J-gene trimming of TCR beta chains was found in a later genetic analysis and replicated in an independent cohort. Some IMGT-functional V segments, including TRBV6-2 and TRBV6-3, could not be distinguished by the 87-base-pair reads and were therefore excluded. According to a later analysis, TCR association rates differed among HLA loci, with DRB1 alleles showing the most associated TCRs and HLA-C alleles showing the fewest. Most CMV-associated TCR beta chains appeared to be HLA-restricted in a later analysis, and the HLA associations seemed to be driven largely by CMV exposure. Most TCR sequences were seen in very few donors, while some public TCRs were found in many individuals. Linkage disequilibrium might explain the correlated functional status among segregating V segments, but an unknown experimental factor could not be ruled out. HLA typing was unavailable for some donors at each locus, so association tests used only the typed subset. A few of the identified cytomegalovirus-associated TCR beta chains were confirmed in vitro to be specific for cytomegalovirus antigens. Only TCR beta chains were sequenced in this cohort, and the absence of alpha or paired-chain data limited detectable features.

This clone was counted between two and nine times. There is no known antigen for this receptor. No qualities accompany the bases; no much larger clone lies one base away. The cohort was made up of 666 healthy bone marrow donors. At the time of sampling, every cohort member was nominally healthy, though immune exposures that went unrecorded were likely present. The donor was CMV seropositive and belonged to the group of 270 or so seropositive cohort members. A peripheral blood sample was provided by each donor, and peripheral blood mononuclear cells were used for TCR beta sequencing. Genomic DNA extraction from the blood cell samples was performed with the Qiagen DNeasy Blood Extraction Kit. Libraries were prepared through the immunoSEQ multiplex PCR assay. For the multiplex PCR, a mixture combining 60 forward primers for TCR Vbeta segments and 13 reverse primers for TCR Jbeta segments was used. The CDR3 region of rearranged TCR beta genes was amplified from genomic DNA with a multiplex PCR assay. Amplified TCR beta libraries were sequenced as 87-base-pair reads on the Illumina HiSeq System. Per the authors' processing: In a later analysis, some 80 million unique TCR beta chains were counted across the 650 to 700 repertoires, and roughly 9.9 million of these chains were shared by at least two donors. A nearest-neighbor algorithm error-corrected the raw reads and collapsed the reads into unique sequences, merging closely related sequences to remove PCR and sequencing errors. To assign V, D and J gene segments, CDR3 sequences were aligned to IMGT reference sequences. For a sequence to be retained, at least a six-nucleotide match to both a V gene segment and a J gene segment was required. Rearrangements were classified as productive when the CDR3 lacked stop codons and remained in frame with V and J, and all other rearrangements were classified as non-productive. CDR3 was defined by IMGT convention, running from the second conserved V-encoded cysteine to the conserved J-encoded phenylalanine. Sequences without an unambiguous match to a single V gene segment were excluded from the earlier analysis of about 600 of the donors. An earlier analysis of around 600 of the donors classified V segments as functional when productive rearrangements were above 56.7% and as segregating when the standard deviation between donors was above 5%. A statistical classification framework was built to diagnose cytomegalovirus status from the catalog of TCR beta chain sequences. In a later analysis, V and J genes were assigned by comparing TCR nucleotide sequences against IMGT/GENE-DB human TR gene sequences. In a later analysis, CDR3 sequences and most-parsimonious VDJ recombination scenarios were assigned using the TCRdist pipeline. In a later analysis, each TCR beta chain was defined by its CDR3 amino acid sequence together with its V-gene family, and reads without a unique V-gene family were excluded. As a way to deal with suspected cross-contamination and a sequencing artifact, a later analysis dropped 450 to 700 nucleotide sequences that were highly shared and had low generation probability. A later analysis calculated a clonal expansion index for each public chain from normalized within-repertoire ranks of inferred template counts. A later analysis computed generation probabilities with a VDJ recombination model fitted to out-of-frame rearrangements, and checked the results against IGoR. In a later analysis, hypergeometric tests were used to score TCR-TCR, TCR-HLA and TCR-CMV co-occurrence, with a repertoire-size bias correction applied to TCR pairs. A later analysis estimated false discovery rates by permuting HLA or CMV assignments 20 times. A later analysis grouped co-occurring TCRs with DBSCAN, adding TCRdist sequence similarity when clustering within HLA-allele-positive subsets. Co-occurrence clustering excluded repertoires with fewer than 30,000 or more than 120,000 public chains, plus five with anomalous nucleotide sharing. The table comes from immuneACCESS by way of TCRdb, which keeps in-frame sequences with V and J called. Part of the clones is missing from these tables; in studies checked, under half for an unresolved V gene and the rest for unknown reasons. The DNA gave D and trimming, while V, J and clone size come from that table. A total of 70,000 to 95,000 clones appear in this sample, 62% of them only once. Roughly 6% of the sample comes from the top ten.

The CDR3 holds 12 amino acids from the cysteine to the phenylalanine. Of the read, only the CDR3 DNA is kept; its 36 bases are in frame from base 1. Taken from the germline V gene, the CDR1 and CDR2 loops are SQVTM and ANQGSEA. The V end gives up 4 bases and the J end 5 bases, leaving 1 base in the junction not matched to a gene. Sequencing used PBMCs. The chain employs TRBV29-1 and TRBJ1-2; 10 central nucleotides agree with TRBD1. This clonotype originated in a woman in her twenties or thirties in good health and CMV-seropositive. The CDR3 is CSVGQGAYGYTF. The nucleotide sequence is TGCAGCGTTGGACAGGGGGCTTATGGCTACACCTTC.